The T cell receptor beta chain described here comes from a study of identical twins. The sample holds many counts of this clonotype. Carrying unique molecular identifiers, the cDNA also gained a universal primer site through template switching. TCRdb reprocessed the 5' RACE reads via MiXCR and lists one record per CDR3 protein. The sample contains 450,000 or so distinct CDR3 sequences, less than 25% of which appear only once. This CDR3 has 13 amino acids. The germline gives CDR1 MNHEY, CDR2 SVGEGT. The V end lost 0 bases, the J end lost 7 bases, and 7 bases lay between the germline ends. The data also belong to a second study, concerning T cells expressing NK-cell markers. That source notes: Dominant NKG2C+ clonotypes made up roughly 1.0-7.0% of CD8+ T cells in roughly six donors. In a handful of donors, dominant clonotypes made up about 25-65% of CD3+CD56-NKG2C+ cells. The study left the HCMV specificity of expanded NKG2C+ T cell clones unresolved.

Material for sequencing was CD4+ T cells sorted from blood. The sequence was obtained from a woman younger than 30 in good health. The chain has TRBV6-2 or TRBV6-3 and TRBJ1-5; D not resolved. The DNA of the CDR3 is TGTGCCAGCAGTTACTCTCGGGGACAGCCCCAGCATTTT. Translation: CASSYSRGQPQHF.